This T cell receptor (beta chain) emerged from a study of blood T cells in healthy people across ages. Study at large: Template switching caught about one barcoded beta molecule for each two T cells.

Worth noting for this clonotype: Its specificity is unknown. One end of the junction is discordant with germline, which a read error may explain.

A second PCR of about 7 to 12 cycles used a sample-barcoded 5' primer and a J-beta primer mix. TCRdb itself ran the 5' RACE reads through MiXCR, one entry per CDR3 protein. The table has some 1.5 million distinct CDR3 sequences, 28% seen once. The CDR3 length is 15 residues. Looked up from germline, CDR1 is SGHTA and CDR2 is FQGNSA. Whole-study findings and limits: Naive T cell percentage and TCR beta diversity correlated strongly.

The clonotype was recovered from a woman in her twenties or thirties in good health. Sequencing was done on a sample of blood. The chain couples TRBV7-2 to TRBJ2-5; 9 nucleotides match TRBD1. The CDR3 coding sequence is TGTGCCAGCAGCTTTTCGGGACAGGGTGGTGGGACCCGGTACTTC. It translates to CASSFSGQGGGTRYF. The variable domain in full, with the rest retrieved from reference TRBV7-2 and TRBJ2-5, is GAGVSQSPSNKVTEKGKDVELRCDPISGHTALYWYRQSLGQGLEFLIYFQGNSAPDKSGLPSDRFSAERTGGSVSTLTIQRTQQEDSAVYLCASSFSGQGGGTRYFGPGTRLLVL.